This section outlines one TCR beta chain sequence together with its context. This record comes from a study of blood T cell repertoires in COVID-19. Original analysis: From reference gene primer amplification, estimates of nucleated cell counts were derived. Sequencing was performed with immunoSEQ multiplex PCR; in TCRdb, only in-frame clones are kept and a portion is missing. That table gives V, J and clone size, and the DNA gave D and trimming. This table holds some 18,000 clones, 88% found once. The CDR3 extends over 14 amino acids. Trimming cost V 10 bases and J 4 bases; bases outside gene matches: 8. Germline V gene data show CDR1 as LGHNT and CDR2 as FRNRAP.

This chain joins TRBV12-5 and TRBJ1-1, with 11 positions matching TRBD1. The sequencing input was peripheral blood. This TCR derives from a human donor in a cohort sampled during active COVID-19. DNA of the CDR3: TGTGCTACAAGGACAGGGGGCTGGGGCACTGAAGCTTTCTTT. Its protein product is CATRTGGWGTEAFF.